The entry below gives a single T cell receptor (beta chain) sequence along with its context. The antigen this receptor binds is unknown. The input lacks base qualities; no much larger clone sits a single base away. The time point tag for this specimen amounts to: pretreatment peripheral blood. A cohort of about 30 patients with locally advanced or metastatic urothelial carcinoma, treated at Memorial Sloan Kettering on a trial protocol, was included. Peripheral blood mononuclear cells were collected pretreatment and during treatment, with between 1 and 8 total time points obtained per patient. The Qiagen DNeasy Blood extraction kit was used to purify genomic DNA from total PBMCs and tumor samples. PBMCs were collected pretreatment and during treatment, and were isolated and stored as previously described. Synthetic TCR analog templates were spiked into each PCR so that absolute template abundance could be estimated from read counts. Using the immunoSEQ assay, TCRbeta CDR3 regions were amplified from genomic DNA with bias-controlled V and J gene primers. Sequencing of rearranged TCRbeta segments was done at approximately 20X coverage. The source study handled its data this way. Clustering was used to correct sequencing errors, and CDR3s were annotated against IMGT to assign V, D and J genes. Only productive TCRbeta rearrangements were used in downstream analyses, excluding out-of-frame or stop-codon sequences. To compute clonality, Shannon entropy was normalized by the log of the number of unique productive sequences and then subtracted from one. Fisher's exact test with Benjamini-Hochberg correction, using a cutoff of adjusted p below 0.01, was how clones that differed between time points or between blood and tumor were identified. TCRdb provides this immuneACCESS table in a form limited to in-frame rearrangements. Some clones are lacking; in checked studies, under half of them reflect an unresolved V gene, and why the rest are absent is not known. V, J and clone size derive from that table, while D and trimming were established from the DNA sequence. The sample yields under 70,000 clones; roughly 85% were counted once. The leading ten clones occupy roughly 14% of the sample.

The source of the sample is a study of PD-L1 blockade in urothelial cancer (dated by TCRdb to between 2016 and 2019). Concerning the study at large: Therapy was started at some point between 2013 and 2015 for all patients, and atezolizumab 1,200 mg was administered intravenously every 3 weeks. About 85% of the 29 patients were identified as males with urothelial cancer of bladder origin, and a prior smoking history was reported by 18 of 29 patients. An ECOG performance status of 0 or 1 was recorded for the patients, and 0 to 3 prior chemotherapy regimens had been received by the patients. Blood samples were analyzed at two time points: 3 weeks after treatment start (second dose) and 6 weeks after treatment start. Blood samples gave median yields of around 150,000 T cells and tens of thousands of unique TCRs, along with a median clonality of around 0.08. The study, an exploratory multi-omic analysis, examined somatic, immune and clinical correlates of response to PD-L1 blockade with atezolizumab in urothelial cancer. TCR sequencing covered pretreatment tumor samples and matched, serially collected peripheral blood taken before and after atezolizumab treatment. Durable clinical benefit meant progression-free survival longer than 6 months, and TCR features were also tested against progression-free and overall survival. In the same patients, whole exome sequencing and RNA sequencing of pretreatment tumors were performed in addition to TCR sequencing. Durable clinical benefit was achieved by nine patients but not by the remaining 20. Around 30 patients had pretreatment blood TCR-seq, about 25 had at least one posttreatment blood collection, and about 25 had tumor TCR-seq. Results the study describes overall, beyond this receptor: Because the sample size was small (n of about 30) and many of the analyses were exploratory, the results are meant to be hypothesis-generating. Improved progression-free and overall survival was found to be associated with pretreatment peripheral blood TCR clonality below the median. Among patients with durable benefit, tumor-associated TCR clones showed greater expansion in peripheral blood 3 weeks after treatment started (n of about 21, p = 0.022).

In the germline V gene, CDR1 corresponds to SGHRS and CDR2 to YFSETQ. V is clipped by 0 bases and J by 1 base, and the sequence between their germline boundaries is 13 bases long. Inclusive of the bounding cysteine and phenylalanine, the CDR3 is 17 residues long. Solely the CDR3 DNA is kept, with 51 bases framed from the first base. The chain is assembled from TRBV5-1 and TRBJ2-2, with the D segment identity uncertain. The sample was PBMCs, taken around atezolizumab (anti-PD-L1) treatment. The clonotype comes from a man aged 65 to 85 with urothelial cancer. This receptor has the CDR3 CASSLVWISRNTGELFF. The bases are TGCGCCAGCAGCTTGGTTTGGATTAGCAGGAACACCGGGGAGCTGTTTTTT. The full variable domain, completed from the reference TRBV5-1 and TRBJ2-2 proteins outside the CDR3, reads KAGVTQTPRYLIKTRGQQVTLSCSPISGHRSVSWYQQTPGQGLQFLFEYFSETQRNKGNFPGRFSGRQFSNSRSEMNVSTLELGDSALYLCASSLVWISRNTGELFFGEGSRLTVL.